Below, 27 T cell receptor beta chains from the same sample are listed, as sequenced in a study of breast tumors, draining lymph nodes, adjacent tissues. TCRdb reanalysed the multiplex PCR reads using MiXCR and keeps one entry per CDR3 protein. This sample carries about 130,000 distinct CDR3 sequences, nearly 20% of them seen once, and the ten largest clones take more than 3%. Samples came from axillary lymph nodes draining the breast cancer. The sequencing sample was made of axillary lymph node tissue. Source of these receptors: a female donor with breast cancer. Some clones in this sample may be carry-over from other donors' samples.

This clonotype was recorded at least ten times. The CDR3 nucleotides read TGTGCCAGCAGTGGGCAGGGCTATGGCTACACCTTC. The encoded protein is CASSGQGYGYTF. The V and J genes are TRBV2 and TRBJ1-2; D perhaps matches TRBD1 (5 bases). The CDR3 runs to 12 residues. Looked up from germline, CDR1 is SNHLY and CDR2 is FYNNEI. Trimming took 4 bases from V and 4 from J, leaving 7 bases between them.

Of note for this clonotype: This sequence may be a read error, since a much larger clone differs from it by one base. This sequence joins TRBV12-3 or TRBV12-4 and TRBJ2-7, with D possibly TRBD2 on 6 matching bases. V was cut by 5 bases and J by 2 bases, with 10 bases left in between. The CDR3 loop spans 13 amino acids. CDR3: CASSTSSAYEQYF. CDR3 in DNA: TGTGCCAGCAGTACTAGCAGCGCCTACGAGCAGTACTTC.

This clonotype was seen repeatedly, ten times or more. CDR3 bases: TGTGCCAGCAGGGTAAACAAGGAGACCCAGTACTTC. This sequence encodes CASRVNKETQYF. The chain employs TRBV2 and TRBJ2-5, with unresolved D. V was trimmed by 6 bases and J by 5 bases, leaving 10 bases between them. The germline CDR1 and CDR2 sequences are SNHLY and FYNNEI. The CDR3 runs to 12 residues.

In its sample, this clonotype was seen many times. This chain links TRBV4-2 with TRBJ2-3; 9 bases fit TRBD2. The CDR3 sequence is 17 residues long. Germline V gene data show CDR1 as LGHNA and CDR2 as YNFKEQ. Losses at the gene ends were 1 base for V and 3 bases for J; bases not matched to a gene: 8. CDR3 nucleotide sequence: TGTGCCAGCAGCCAAGGAGTGCGGGGGGGCGGGACAGATACGCAGTATTTT. Translated: CASSQGVRGGGTDTQYF.

As for this clonotype: Since a much larger clone is just one base distant, this may be a read error. This rearrangement joins TRBV5-1 to TRBJ2-2; weak D call: TRBD1 (5 bases). Germline assignment: CDR1 SGHRS and CDR2 YFSETQ. V dropped 1 base and J dropped 2 bases, with 21 bases sitting between them. The CDR3 length is 19 residues. The CDR3 nucleotides are TGCGCCAGCAGCTTGCGGATTCAGGACACCAGGTTAAACACCGGGGAGCTGTTTTTT. Its translation is CASSLRIQDTRLNTGELFF.

This clonotype was observed a handful of times. This chain uses TRBV27 with TRBJ1-6; D unclear. CDR1 is MNHEY and CDR2 is SMNVEV in the germline V gene (reference sequence). The V gene lost 0 bases and the J gene lost 14 bases, with 14 bases spanning the gap. This CDR3 contains 14 residues. The CDR3 reads CASSLSPRGPTLHF. CDR3 DNA sequence: TGTGCCAGCAGTTTATCGCCGAGAGGTCCGACCCTCCACTTT.

This clonotype was seen a single time. This may arise from a read error, as a much more abundant clone is one base away. V gene TRBV7-3 combines with J gene TRBJ2-2, with a possible D match to TRBD1 (6 bases). The length of the CDR3 is 13 residues. Germline V lookup: CDR1 SGHTA, CDR2 FQGTGA. This chain's CDR3 is CASGFSGAGELFF. CDR3 in DNA: TGTGCCAGCGGCTTTTCAGGGGCAGGGGAGCTGTTTTTT. Full variable domain (missing parts from reference TRBV7-3 and TRBJ2-2): GAGVSQTPSNKVTEKGKYVELRCDPISGHTALYWYRQSLGQGPEFLIYFQGTGAADDSGLPNDRFFAVRPEGSVSTLKIQRTERGDSAVYLCASGFSGAGELFFGEGSRLTVL.

This clonotype was seen at least ten times. CDR3 DNA sequence: TGCGCCAGCAGCTCCGGACACCAAGAGACCCAGTACTTC. It translates to CASSSGHQETQYF. This rearrangement joins TRBV5-1 to TRBJ2-5, with D unresolved. Germline CDR1 is SGHRS and CDR2 is YFSETQ. CDR3 length: 13 residues. Trimming cost V 3 bases and J 0 bases, with 6 bases left between them.

There are many counts of this clonotype. The chain is built from TRBV20-1 and TRBJ1-5; weak D call: TRBD1 (5 bases). With 8 bases removed from V and 5 bases from J, the gap between germline ends came to 16 bases. Germline CDR1 and CDR2: DFQATT and SNEGSKA (reference sequence). The CDR3 covers 13 residues. The CDR3 reads CSTSTERDQPQHF. DNA for the CDR3: TGCAGTACCTCGACAGAGAGGGATCAGCCCCAGCATTTT.

This chain uses TRBV29-1 with TRBJ2-1, with 16 bases identical to TRBD2. The CDR3 sequence is 16 residues long. V was clipped by 4 bases and J by 9 bases; unmatched bases: 9. In germline, CDR1 is SQVTM, CDR2 ANQGSEA. This CDR3 reads CSVVGTSGRASGEQFF. The DNA of the CDR3 is TGCAGCGTTGTTGGGACTAGCGGGAGGGCCAGCGGTGAGCAGTTCTTC.

This clonotype came up many times. The chain uses TRBV20-1 and TRBJ2-3; D unresolved. The CDR3 is 12 residues long. Trimming left V 5 bases short and J 2 bases short, with 8 bases between. Germline V lookup: CDR1 DFQATT, CDR2 SNEGSKA (reference sequence). CDR3 amino acids: CSAPEDTDTQYF. The CDR3 nucleotides read TGCAGTGCTCCAGAGGACACAGATACGCAGTATTTT.

With regard to this clonotype: Given a much more abundant clone one base away, this may be a read error. The V gene is TRBV3-1, the J gene TRBJ1-2; 9 nucleotides match TRBD1. Germline V lookup: CDR1 LGHDT, CDR2 YNNKEL (reference sequence). The CDR3 contains 15 residues. V trimming: 4 bases; J trimming: 4 bases; junction bases outside the gene matches: 7. The DNA for the CDR3 is TGTGCCAGCAGCCTAGAACAGGGGGCTGTCTATGGCTACACCTTC. This codes for CASSLEQGAVYGYTF. The whole variable domain, remainder taken from reference TRBV3-1 and TRBJ1-2, is DTAVSQTPKYLVTQMGNDKSIKCEQNLGHDTMYWYKQDSKKFLKIMFSYNNKELIINETVPNRFSPKSPDKAHLNLHINSLELGDSAVYFCASSLEQGAVYGYTFGSGTRLTVV.

This clonotype was counted a few times. The rearrangement uses TRBV3-1 and TRBJ2-1; D not certain. V was pared by 2 bases and J by 0 bases, with 5 bases between. The CDR3 consists of 14 residues. In germline, CDR1 is LGHDT, CDR2 YNNKEL (reference sequence). The CDR3: CASSQHDSYNEQFF. The CDR3 region has the DNA TGTGCCAGCAGCCAACACGACTCCTACAATGAGCAGTTCTTC.

This chain uses TRBV5-1 with TRBJ2-7; 10 bases map to TRBD1. The V gene end was trimmed by 5 bases and the J gene end by 3 bases; junction bases not matched to a gene: 8. CDR1 and CDR2 (germline): SGHRS, YFSETQ. The CDR3 is made up of 15 amino acids. The CDR3 bases are TGCGCCAGCAGAGGGGGTAGGACAGGGGGCTACGAGCAGTACTTC. It encodes CASRGGRTGGYEQYF.

The sample holds a few counts of this clonotype. J is TRBJ2-6 and V is TRBV20-1; 8 bases map to TRBD1. Germline trimming cut 0 bases from V and 4 bases from J; bases unmatched to any gene: 14. CDR1 DFQATT and CDR2 SNEGSKA come from the germline V gene (reference sequence). This CDR3 region has 19 residues. This chain's CDR3 is CSARDLTGAQLGGANVLTF. DNA for the CDR3: TGCAGTGCTAGAGATCTGACAGGGGCGCAGCTGGGGGGGGCCAACGTCCTGACTTTC.

The sample holds many counts of this clonotype. The rearrangement links TRBV6-6 to TRBJ2-3, with no clear D. The CDR3 has 14 amino acids. Trimming cost V 0 bases and J 3 bases, with 7 bases left between them. Germline CDR1 MNHNY, CDR2 SVGAGI (reference sequence). CDR3 nucleotides: TGTGCCAGCAGTTACTCGACCGTAACAGATACGCAGTATTTT. It specifies CASSYSTVTDTQYF.

This clonotype has a count of ten or more. The chain links TRBV20-1 to TRBJ2-7, with D unresolved. Deletions cut 6 bases from V and 7 bases from J, with 19 bases between. The CDR3 has 13 amino acids. Germline values: CDR1 DFQATT, CDR2 SNEGSKA (reference sequence). DNA for the CDR3: TGCAGTGCGCCAGATGTTTTCCTACGAGAGCAGTACTTC. Translated: CSAPDVFLREQYF.

This clonotype showed up many times. The chain combines TRBV12-3 or TRBV12-4 with TRBJ1-4; 8 nucleotides match TRBD1. The J segment lost 8 bases and the V segment lost 6 bases, leaving 8 bases of the junction unmatched. CDR3 size: 14 residues. The CDR3 coding sequence is TGTGCCAGCAGCCGGGACAGGCTAGGGGAAAAACTGTTTTTT. This encodes CASSRDRLGEKLFF.

This clonotype appeared many times. The chain links TRBV2 to TRBJ2-5; TRBD2 might be the D (6 bases). This CDR3 region has 13 residues. Looked up from germline, CDR1 is SNHLY and CDR2 is FYNNEI. V shed 3 bases and J shed 4 bases, with 9 bases lying between them. CDR3 nucleotides: TGTGCCAGCAGTGACGACGGGAGAGAGACCCAGTACTTC. It is translated as CASSDDGRETQYF.

This clonotype has a count of ten or more. This sequence joins TRBV9 and TRBJ2-2, with 8 bases that match TRBD1. The CDR3 is 15 residues long. After removal of 2 bases from V and 5 bases from J, the junction contained 5 bases not matched to a gene. Germline CDR1 is SGDLS and CDR2 is YYNGEE. The CDR3 nucleotides read TGTGCCAGCAGCGTGACAGGGGAGGTAACCGGGGAGCTGTTTTTT. Translating it yields CASSVTGEVTGELFF.

Concerning this clonotype itself: A much larger clone lies a single base off, so this may be a read error. The J gene is TRBJ2-5, the V gene TRBV5-8; 7 bases are a match to TRBD2. J lost 0 bases, V lost 4 bases, and 3 bases had no gene match. The CDR3 has 14 amino acids. The germline V gene encodes CDR1 SGHTS and CDR2 YDEGEE. CDR3 bases: TGTGCCAGCAGCACGGGAGGTTACCAAGAGACCCAGTACTTC. Its translation is CASSTGGYQETQYF.

A word on this clonotype: A much larger clone differs by one base, so this may be a read error. V is TRBV18 and J is TRBJ2-7, with D perhaps being TRBD1 or TRBD2 (5 bases each). From germline, CDR1 is KGHSH and CDR2 LQKENI. The CDR3 has 14 amino acids. V lost 6 bases to trimming and J lost 5 bases, with 17 bases between them. DNA for the CDR3: TGTGCCAGCTCCCGGGCCCGGGGACCCCACGAGCAGTACTTC. Translating gives CASSRARGPHEQYF. Drawing the rest from reference TRBV18 and TRBJ2-7, the complete variable domain is NAGVMQNPRHLVRRRGQEARLRCSPMKGHSHVYWYRQLPEEGLKFMVYLQKENIIDESGMPKERFSAEFPKEGPSILRIQQVVRGDSAAYFCASSRARGPHEQYFGPGTRLTVT.

The table lists this clonotype with many counts. The genes are TRBV20-1 and TRBJ2-3, with 13 bases lining up with TRBD2. J was trimmed by 2 bases and V by 3 bases; bases with no gene match: 8. The germline gives CDR1 DFQATT, CDR2 SNEGSKA (reference sequence). The CDR3 is made up of 17 amino acids. The CDR3 sequence is CSARGWTSGRNTDTQYF. The CDR3 nucleotides are TGCAGTGCTAGGGGATGGACTAGCGGGAGAAACACAGATACGCAGTATTTT.

This clonotype has a count of ten or more. The gene calls are TRBV19 and TRBJ2-7, with 10 bases lining up with TRBD1. The germline V gene has CDR1 LNHDA and CDR2 SQIVND (reference sequence). Trimming at V came to 6 bases and at J to 2 bases, leaving 4 bases not matched to a gene. The CDR3 is made up of 14 amino acids. The CDR3 nucleotides read TGTGCCAGTAGCCAAGGACAGGGGGCCTACGAGCAGTACTTC. It yields the protein CASSQGQGAYEQYF.

With respect to this clonotype: This may arise from a read error, as a much more abundant clone is one base away. The genes are TRBV7-9 and TRBJ1-4; D is perhaps TRBD1 (6 bases). Deletions cut 2 bases from V and 7 bases from J, with 14 bases between. Looked up from germline, CDR1 is SEHNR and CDR2 is FQNEAQ (reference sequence). The length of the CDR3 is 15 residues. The CDR3 sequence is CASSLRGAQAEKLFF. CDR3 sequence (DNA): TGTGCCAGCAGCTTAAGGGGGGCGCAGGCTGAAAAACTGTTTTTT.

About this clonotype: This may be a read error, as it is one base from a much larger clone. J is TRBJ2-1 and V is TRBV6-1, with 8 bases identical to TRBD2. Germline V CDR1 and CDR2: MNHNS, SASEGT. The CDR3 runs to 13 residues. CDR3 bases: TGTGCCAGCAACCGGGAGGGGTACAATGGGCAGTTCTTC. This codes for CASNREGYNGQFF.

This clonotype was seen ten or more times. The genes are TRBV20-1 and TRBJ2-1; 9 positions match TRBD2. CDR1 DFQATT and CDR2 SNEGSKA come from the germline V gene (reference sequence). The CDR3 is 13 amino acids. V trimming: 4 bases; J trimming: 9 bases; junction bases outside the gene matches: 7. The CDR3 region has the DNA TGCAGTGCTATTAGCGGGAGTCTCCTTGAGCAGTTCTTC. Its protein is CSAISGSLLEQFF.